The sequence of this T cell receptor (beta chain) was determined in a study of blood T cell repertoires in COVID-19 (dated by TCRdb to 2020 to 2021). About the full investigation: Samples covering the acute and convalescent phases of COVID-19 were provided by collaborators in the United States, Italy and Spain. The prospective study material was composed of cDNA or gDNA derived from T cells, B-cell-depleted T cells, or PBMCs. Subjects who had been exposed to COVID-19, were actively infected with it, or had recovered from it provided the deeply sampled blood TCRbeta repertoires that made up the dataset. The repertoires were released in a freely available public database intended as a resource for research on the immune response to SARS-CoV-2. The samples were drawn from the first 160 participants of the ongoing ImmuneRACE study and from 950 to 1,500 subjects provided by 6 global collaborators. A de-identified subject ID, COVID-19 status, age in years and sex were almost always included in the sample metadata. Where available, HLA class I and class II types were taken from metadata supplied by the sample provider and were not determined by assay-based typing. What the study reported, not specific to this receptor: How much clinical and demographic metadata was included differed by source and by participant, and the metadata was provided uncurated.

From its cysteine to its phenylalanine, the CDR3 spans 15 amino acids. Only the CDR3 part of the read is kept: 45 bases, read in frame from the first base. The germline V gene (reference sequence) provides CDR1 SEHNR and CDR2 FQNEAQ. The germline V end is reduced by 5 bases and the J end by 4 bases; junction bases left unmatched: 2. TCRbeta CDR3 regions were amplified from genomic DNA by means of the immunoSEQ Assay, a bias-controlled multiplex PCR. Concerning the study's data processing: Within the assay, amplification of reference gene primers was used to estimate how many nucleated cells each sample contained. To quantify the absolute abundance of each unique TCRbeta CDR3 rearrangement, sequence reads were collapsed and filtered. For each sample, productive Simpson clonality was calculated as the square root of Simpson's diversity index over productive rearrangements. TCRdb limited this immuneACCESS table to in-frame rearrangements with V and J called. A share of clones is missing; checked studies link under half to unresolved V genes, and the rest is unexplained. Clonal size and the V and J genes are those of that table, whereas D and trimming came from the DNA. Here the sample has about 160,000 clones; about four fifths occur a single time. About 10% of the sample belongs to the ten largest clones.

With regard to this clone: This clone's antigen is unknown. Base qualities were left out, and no much larger clone turns up one base away.

Collaborating institutions collected whole blood in K2EDTA tubes following their own protocols. For TCRbeta analysis, collaborator samples were shipped as frozen whole blood, as isolated PBMCs, or as DNA extracted from either sample type. The TCR comes from a man in his sixties with active or convalescent COVID-19. The rearranged chain carries TRBV7-9 and TRBJ2-1; 13 central nucleotides agree with TRBD2. Material for sequencing was peripheral blood. CDR3 protein: CASSRLAGGYNEQFF. The DNA sequence is as follows: TGTGCCAGCAGCCGACTAGCGGGGGGATACAATGAGCAGTTCTTC.